The sequence of this TCR beta chain was determined in a study of cytomegalovirus exposure and HLA in healthy donors. The PCR employed 60 Vbeta primers together with 13 Jbeta primers. Clones were read by immunoSEQ multiplex PCR, and TCRdb kept only the in-frame ones, dropping some. The sample is made up of about 200,000 clones, and the top ten hold about 1.1% of it. A note on this clone: Its antigen is unidentified.

The V segment lost 4 bases and the J segment 8 bases; nucleotides outside the gene matches: 1. Germline-derived CDR1 and CDR2 are ENHRY and SYGVKD. The CDR3 is 11 amino acids. Study-wide results and caveats: Both high specificity and high sensitivity reportedly marked the classifier's diagnosis of cytomegalovirus status. Available immune exposure information was restricted to CMV serostatus only.

The gene calls are TRBV10-3 and TRBJ1-2; TRBD1 matches at 7 bases. The sample consisted of PBMCs. The TCR originated in a girl under 10 years old in good health and CMV-seropositive. The CDR3 DNA reads as TGTGCCATCAGTGGACAGGGAGGCTACACCTTC. Protein: CAISGQGGYTF.